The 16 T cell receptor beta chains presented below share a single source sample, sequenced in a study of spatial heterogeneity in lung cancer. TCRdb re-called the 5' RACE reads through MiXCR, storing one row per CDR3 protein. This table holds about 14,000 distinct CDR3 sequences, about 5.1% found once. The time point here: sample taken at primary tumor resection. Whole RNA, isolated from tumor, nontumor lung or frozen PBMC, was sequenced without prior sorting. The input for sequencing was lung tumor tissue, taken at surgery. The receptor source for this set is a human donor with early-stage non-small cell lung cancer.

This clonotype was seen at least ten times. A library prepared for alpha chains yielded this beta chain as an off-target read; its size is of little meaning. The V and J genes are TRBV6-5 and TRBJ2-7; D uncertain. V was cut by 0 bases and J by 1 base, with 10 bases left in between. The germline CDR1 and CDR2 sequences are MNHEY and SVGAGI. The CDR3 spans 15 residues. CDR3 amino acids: CASSYSMRRSYEQYF. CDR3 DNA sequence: TGTGCCAGCAGTTACTCGATGAGGAGATCCTACGAGCAGTACTTC.

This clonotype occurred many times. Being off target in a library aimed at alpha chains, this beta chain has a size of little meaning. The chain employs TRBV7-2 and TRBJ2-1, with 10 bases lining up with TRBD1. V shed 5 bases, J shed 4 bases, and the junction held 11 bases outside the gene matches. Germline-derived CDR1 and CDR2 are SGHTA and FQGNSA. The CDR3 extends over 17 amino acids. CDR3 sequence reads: CASSPLGGTGVYNEQFF. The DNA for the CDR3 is TGTGCCAGCAGCCCCCTGGGGGGGACAGGGGTTTACAATGAGCAGTTCTTC.

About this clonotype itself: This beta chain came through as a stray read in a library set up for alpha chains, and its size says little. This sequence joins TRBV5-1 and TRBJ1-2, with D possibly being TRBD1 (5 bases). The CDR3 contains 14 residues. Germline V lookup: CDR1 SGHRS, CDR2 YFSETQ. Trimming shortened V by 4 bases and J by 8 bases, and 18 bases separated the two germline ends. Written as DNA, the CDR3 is TGCGCCAGCAGCATGCTGGGACTGCTAGGAGGCTACACCTTC. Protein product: CASSMLGLLGGYTF.

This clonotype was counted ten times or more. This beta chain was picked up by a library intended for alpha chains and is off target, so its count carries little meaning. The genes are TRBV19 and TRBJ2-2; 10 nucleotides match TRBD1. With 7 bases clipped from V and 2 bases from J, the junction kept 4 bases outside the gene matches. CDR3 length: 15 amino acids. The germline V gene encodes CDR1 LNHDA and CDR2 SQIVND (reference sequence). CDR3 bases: TGTGCCAGTACCAAGACAGGGGGCAACACCGGGGAGCTGTTTTTT. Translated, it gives CASTKTGGNTGELFF. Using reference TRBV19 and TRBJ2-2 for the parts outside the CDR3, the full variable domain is DGGITQSPKYLFRKEGQNVTLSCEQNLNHDAMYWYRQDPGQGLRLIYYSQIVNDFQKGDIAEGYSVSREKKESFPLTVTSAQKNPTAFYLCASTKTGGNTGELFFGEGSRLTVL.

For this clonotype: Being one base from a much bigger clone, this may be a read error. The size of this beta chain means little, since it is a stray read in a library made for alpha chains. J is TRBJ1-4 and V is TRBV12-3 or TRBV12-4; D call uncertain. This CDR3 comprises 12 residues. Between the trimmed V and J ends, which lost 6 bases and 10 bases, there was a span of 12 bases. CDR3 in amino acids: CASSPEEGKLFF. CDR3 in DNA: TGTGCCAGCAGCCCAGAGGAGGGAAAACTGTTTTTT.

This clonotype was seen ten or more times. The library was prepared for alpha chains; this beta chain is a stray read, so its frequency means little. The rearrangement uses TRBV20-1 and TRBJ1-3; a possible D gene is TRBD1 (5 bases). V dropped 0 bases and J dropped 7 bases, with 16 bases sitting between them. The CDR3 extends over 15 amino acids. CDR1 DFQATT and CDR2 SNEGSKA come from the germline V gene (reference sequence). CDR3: CSAREGTGRGNTIYF. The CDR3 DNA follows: TGCAGTGCTAGAGAGGGGACCGGTAGAGGGAACACCATATATTTT.

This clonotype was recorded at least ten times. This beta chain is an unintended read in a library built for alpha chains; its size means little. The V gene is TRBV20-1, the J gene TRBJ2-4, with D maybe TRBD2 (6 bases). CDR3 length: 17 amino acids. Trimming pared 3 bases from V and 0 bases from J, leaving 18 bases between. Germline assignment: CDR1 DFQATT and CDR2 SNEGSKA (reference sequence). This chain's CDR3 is CSASRPGLTLAKNIQYF. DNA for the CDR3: TGCAGTGCTAGTCGACCGGGACTTACTCTAGCCAAAAACATTCAGTACTTC.

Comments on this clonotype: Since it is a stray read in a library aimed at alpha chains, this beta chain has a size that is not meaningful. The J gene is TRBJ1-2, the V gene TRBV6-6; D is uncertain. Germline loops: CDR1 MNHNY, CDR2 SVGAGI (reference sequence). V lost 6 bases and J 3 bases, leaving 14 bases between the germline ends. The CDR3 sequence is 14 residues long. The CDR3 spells CASRGGVWDYGYTF. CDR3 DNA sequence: TGTGCCAGCAGGGGCGGGGTTTGGGACTATGGCTACACCTTC.

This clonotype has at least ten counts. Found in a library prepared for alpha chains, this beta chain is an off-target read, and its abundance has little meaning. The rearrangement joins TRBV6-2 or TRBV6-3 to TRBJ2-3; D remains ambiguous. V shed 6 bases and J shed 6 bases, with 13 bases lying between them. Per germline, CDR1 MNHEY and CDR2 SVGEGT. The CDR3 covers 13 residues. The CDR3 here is CASRAIEWDTQYF. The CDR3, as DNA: TGTGCCAGCAGGGCCATTGAGTGGGATACGCAGTATTTT.

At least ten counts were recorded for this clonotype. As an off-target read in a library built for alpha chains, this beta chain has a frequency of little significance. The CDR3 nucleotides are TGTGCCAGCAGCTCGGGACAGGGGCCCAATAATGAAAAACTGTTTTTT. Translated, it gives CASSSGQGPNNEKLFF. The chain joins TRBV4-2 to TRBJ1-4, with TRBD1 matching 10 bases. This CDR3 is 16 amino acids long. Germline-derived CDR1 and CDR2 are LGHNA and YNFKEQ. V was pared by 5 bases and J by 4 bases, with 7 bases of the junction left unmatched.

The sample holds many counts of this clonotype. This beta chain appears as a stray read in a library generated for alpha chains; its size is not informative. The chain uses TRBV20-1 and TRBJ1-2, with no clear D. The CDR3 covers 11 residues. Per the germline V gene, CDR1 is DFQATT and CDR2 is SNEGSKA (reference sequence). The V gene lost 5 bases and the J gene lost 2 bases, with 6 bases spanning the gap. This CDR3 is CSAESNYGYTF. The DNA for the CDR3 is TGCAGTGCTGAGTCGAACTATGGCTACACCTTC.

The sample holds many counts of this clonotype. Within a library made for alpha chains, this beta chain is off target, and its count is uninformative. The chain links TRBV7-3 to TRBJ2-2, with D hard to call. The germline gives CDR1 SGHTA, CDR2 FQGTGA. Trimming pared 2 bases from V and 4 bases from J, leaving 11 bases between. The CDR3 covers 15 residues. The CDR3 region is CASSLGLGSTGELFF. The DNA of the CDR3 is TGTGCCAGCAGCTTAGGTCTAGGAAGCACCGGGGAGCTGTTTTTT. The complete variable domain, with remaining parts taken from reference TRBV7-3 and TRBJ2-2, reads GAGVSQTPSNKVTEKGKYVELRCDPISGHTALYWYRQSLGQGPEFLIYFQGTGAADDSGLPNDRFFAVRPEGSVSTLKIQRTERGDSAVYLCASSLGLGSTGELFFGEGSRLTVL.

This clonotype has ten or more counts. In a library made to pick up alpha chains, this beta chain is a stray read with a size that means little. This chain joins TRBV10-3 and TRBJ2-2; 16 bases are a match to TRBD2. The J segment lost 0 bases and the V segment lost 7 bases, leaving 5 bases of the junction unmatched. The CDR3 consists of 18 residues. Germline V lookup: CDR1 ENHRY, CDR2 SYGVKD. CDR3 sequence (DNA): TGTGCCATCAAGACGGGACTAGCGGGAGGGCCGAACACCGGGGAGCTGTTTTTT. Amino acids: CAIKTGLAGGPNTGELFF.

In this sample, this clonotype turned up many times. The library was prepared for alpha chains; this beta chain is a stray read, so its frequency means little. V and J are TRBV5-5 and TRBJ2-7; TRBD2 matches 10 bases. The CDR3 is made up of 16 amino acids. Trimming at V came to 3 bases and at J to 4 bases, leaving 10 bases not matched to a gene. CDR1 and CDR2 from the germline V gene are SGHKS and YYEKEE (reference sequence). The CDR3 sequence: CASSYRSGGAGYEQYF. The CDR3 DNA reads TGTGCCAGCAGCTACCGGAGCGGGGGGGCCGGATACGAGCAGTACTTC.

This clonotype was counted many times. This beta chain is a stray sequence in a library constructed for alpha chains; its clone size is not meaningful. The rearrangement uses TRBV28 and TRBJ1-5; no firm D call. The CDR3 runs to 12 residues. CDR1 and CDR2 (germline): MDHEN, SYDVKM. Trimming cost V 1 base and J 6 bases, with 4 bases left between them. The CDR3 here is CASSLFGQPQHF. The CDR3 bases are TGTGCCAGCAGTTTATTCGGTCAGCCCCAGCATTTT.

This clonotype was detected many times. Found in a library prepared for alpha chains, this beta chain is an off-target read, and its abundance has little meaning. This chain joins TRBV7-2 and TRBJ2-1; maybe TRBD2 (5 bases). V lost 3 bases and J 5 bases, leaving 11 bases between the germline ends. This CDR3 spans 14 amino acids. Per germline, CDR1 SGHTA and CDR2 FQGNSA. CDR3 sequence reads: CASSLGEGHNEQFF. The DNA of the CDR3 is TGTGCCAGCAGCTTGGGCGAGGGCCACAATGAGCAGTTCTTC. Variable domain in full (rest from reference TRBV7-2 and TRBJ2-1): GAGVSQSPSNKVTEKGKDVELRCDPISGHTALYWYRQSLGQGLEFLIYFQGNSAPDKSGLPSDRFSAERTGGSVSTLTIQRTQQEDSAVYLCASSLGEGHNEQFFGPGTRLTVL.